Presented here are 5 T cell receptor beta chains from one specimen sequenced in a study of blood T cell repertoires in COVID-19. Measured with immunoSEQ multiplex PCR; TCRdb has only the in-frame clones, and not every one. The sample records some 300,000 clones, approximately 91% being singletons. The sequenced sample was PBMCs or T cells enriched from blood (not recorded which). The source is a woman aged 40 to 55 who had recovered from COVID-19.

The chain combines TRBV13 with TRBJ1-3, with TRBD1 identical over 8 bases. This CDR3 region has 18 residues. Germline V lookup: CDR1 PRHDT, CDR2 FYEKMQ (reference sequence). The J segment lost 1 base and the V segment lost 5 bases, leaving 13 bases of the junction unmatched. The CDR3 region is CASSIAGLQGGSGNTIYF. The CDR3 DNA follows: TGTGCCAGCAGCATCGCCGGTCTACAGGGGGGATCTGGAAACACCATATATTTT.

The chain is built from TRBV24-1 and TRBJ2-3; D is possibly TRBD1 (5 bases). This CDR3 has 16 residues. Germline V gives CDR1 KGHDR, CDR2 SFDVKD. V was trimmed by 4 bases and J by 2 bases, leaving 15 bases between them. CDR3 amino acids: CATSDHAAGNTDTQYF. The CDR3 nucleotides are TGTGCCACCAGTGACCACGCGGCAGGGAACACAGATACGCAGTATTTT.

This chain uses TRBV6-6 with TRBJ2-1, with 10 bases fitting TRBD2. The J segment lost 6 bases and the V segment lost 6 bases, leaving 8 bases of the junction unmatched. The CDR3 has 15 amino acids. Germline V gene data show CDR1 as MNHNY and CDR2 as SVGAGI (reference sequence). CDR3: CASRNSGRGGNEQFF. Here the CDR3 DNA reads TGTGCCAGCAGAAACAGCGGGAGGGGAGGCAATGAGCAGTTCTTC.

The chain is built from TRBV5-1 and TRBJ2-7; 9 bases are shared with TRBD1. The V gene end was trimmed by 4 bases and the J gene end by 3 bases; junction bases not matched to a gene: 5. Germline lookup yields CDR1 SGHRS and CDR2 YFSETQ. This CDR3 has 14 residues. The CDR3 loop reads CASSRGQGGYEQYF. The CDR3 region has the DNA TGCGCCAGCAGCAGGGGACAGGGAGGCTACGAGCAGTACTTC.

The chain recombines TRBV9 with TRBJ1-2; D unresolved. Trimming pared 4 bases from V and 1 base from J, leaving 20 bases between. CDR3 length: 17 amino acids. Germline CDR1 SGDLS, CDR2 YYNGEE. The CDR3 DNA reads TGTGCCAGCAGCCCCGAGGCTGTGGCAGCCCTTAACTATGGCTACACCTTC. It is translated as CASSPEAVAALNYGYTF. The entire variable domain, with the rest obtained from reference TRBV9 and TRBJ1-2, is as follows: DSGVTQTPKHLITATGQRVTLRCSPRSGDLSVYWYQQSLDQGLQFLIQYYNGEERAKGNILERFSAQQFPDLHSELNLSSLELGDSALYFCASSPEAVAALNYGYTFGSGTRLTVV.